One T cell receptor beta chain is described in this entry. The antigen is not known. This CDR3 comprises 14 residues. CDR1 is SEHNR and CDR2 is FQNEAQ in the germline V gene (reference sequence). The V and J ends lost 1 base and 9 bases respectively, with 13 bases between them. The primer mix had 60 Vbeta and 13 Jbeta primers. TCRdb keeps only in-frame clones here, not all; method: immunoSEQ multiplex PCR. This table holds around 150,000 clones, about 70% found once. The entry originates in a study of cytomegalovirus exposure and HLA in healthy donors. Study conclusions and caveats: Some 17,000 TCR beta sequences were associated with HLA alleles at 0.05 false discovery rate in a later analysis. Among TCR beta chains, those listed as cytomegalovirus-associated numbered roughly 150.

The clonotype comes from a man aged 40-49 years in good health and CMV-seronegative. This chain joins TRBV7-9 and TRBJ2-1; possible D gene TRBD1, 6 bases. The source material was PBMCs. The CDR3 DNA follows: TGTGCCAGCAGCTTAGTGTACTCACAGGGTGAGCAGTTCTTC. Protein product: CASSLVYSQGEQFF.